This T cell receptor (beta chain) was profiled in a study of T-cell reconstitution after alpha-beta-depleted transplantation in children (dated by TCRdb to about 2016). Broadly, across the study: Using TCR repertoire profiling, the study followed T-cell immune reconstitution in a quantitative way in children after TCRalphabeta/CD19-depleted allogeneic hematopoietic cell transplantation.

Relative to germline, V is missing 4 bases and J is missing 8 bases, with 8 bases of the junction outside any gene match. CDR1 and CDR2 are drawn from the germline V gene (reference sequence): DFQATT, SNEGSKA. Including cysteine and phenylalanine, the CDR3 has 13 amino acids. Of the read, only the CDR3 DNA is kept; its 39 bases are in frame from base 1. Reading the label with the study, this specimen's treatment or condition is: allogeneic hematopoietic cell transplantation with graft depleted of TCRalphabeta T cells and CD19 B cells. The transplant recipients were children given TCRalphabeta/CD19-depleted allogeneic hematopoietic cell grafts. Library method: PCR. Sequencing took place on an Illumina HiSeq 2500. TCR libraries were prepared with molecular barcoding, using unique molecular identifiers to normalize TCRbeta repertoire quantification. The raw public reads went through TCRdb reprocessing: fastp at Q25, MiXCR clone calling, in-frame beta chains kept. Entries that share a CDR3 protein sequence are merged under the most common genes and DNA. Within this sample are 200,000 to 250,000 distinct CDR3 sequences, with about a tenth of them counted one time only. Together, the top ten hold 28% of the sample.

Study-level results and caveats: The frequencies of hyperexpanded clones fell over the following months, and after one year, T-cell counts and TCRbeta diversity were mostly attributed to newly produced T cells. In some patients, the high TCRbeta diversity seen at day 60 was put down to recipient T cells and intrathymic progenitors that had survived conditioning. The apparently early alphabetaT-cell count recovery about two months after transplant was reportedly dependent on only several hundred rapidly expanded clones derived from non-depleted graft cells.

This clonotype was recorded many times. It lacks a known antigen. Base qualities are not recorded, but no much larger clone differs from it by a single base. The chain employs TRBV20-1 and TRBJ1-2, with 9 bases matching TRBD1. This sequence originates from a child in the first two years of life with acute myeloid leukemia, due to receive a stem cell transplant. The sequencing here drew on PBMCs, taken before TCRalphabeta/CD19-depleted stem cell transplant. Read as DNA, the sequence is TGCAGTGCTATTCCCGGGACAGGGTACGGCTACACCTTC. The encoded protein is CSAIPGTGYGYTF.